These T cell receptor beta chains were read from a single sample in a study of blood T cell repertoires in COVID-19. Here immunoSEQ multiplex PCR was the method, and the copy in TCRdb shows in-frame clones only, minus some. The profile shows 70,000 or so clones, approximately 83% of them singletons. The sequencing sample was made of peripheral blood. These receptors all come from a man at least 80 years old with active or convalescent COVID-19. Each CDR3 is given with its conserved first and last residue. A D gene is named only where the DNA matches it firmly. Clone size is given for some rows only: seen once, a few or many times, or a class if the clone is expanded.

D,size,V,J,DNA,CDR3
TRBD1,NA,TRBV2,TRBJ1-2,TGTGCCAGCAGTGGGACAGGCAGGAGTGGCTACACCTTC,CASSGTGRSGYTF
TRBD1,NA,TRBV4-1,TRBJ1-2,TGCGCCAGCAGCCGGGGGGACAGACTTAACTATGGCTACACCTTC,CASSRGDRLNYGYTF
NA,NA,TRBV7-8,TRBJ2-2,TGTGCCAGCAGCTTTGGTAGGAGGTTAGGGGAGCTGTTTTTT,CASSFGRRLGELFF
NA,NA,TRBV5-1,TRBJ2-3,TGCGCCAGCAGCTTGTTAGCGGGCACAGATACGCAGTATTTT,CASSLLAGTDTQYF
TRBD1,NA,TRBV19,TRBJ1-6,TGTGCCAGTAGTATCCGGGACAGTAATTCACCCCTCCACTTT,CASSIRDSNSPLHF
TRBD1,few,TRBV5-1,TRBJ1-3,TGCGCCAGCAGCACGGAACCCGGGACAGGGGCTGGAAACACCATATATTTT,CASSTEPGTGAGNTIYF
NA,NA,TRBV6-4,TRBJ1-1,TGTGCCAGCAGTGGGGGGGGAGCCACTGAAGCTTTCTTT,CASSGGGATEAFF
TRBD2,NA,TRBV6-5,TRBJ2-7,TGTGCCAGCAATCCCCTAGCGGGGGGTTCCTACGAGCAGTACTTC,CASNPLAGGSYEQYF
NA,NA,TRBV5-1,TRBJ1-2,TGCGCCAGCAGCTCGGGCGGCAGGGCCAGGGATGGCTACACCTTC,CASSSGGRARDGYTF
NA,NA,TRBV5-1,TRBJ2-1,TGCGCCAGCAGCGCCACAGGGTATAATGAGCAGTTCTTC,CASSATGYNEQFF
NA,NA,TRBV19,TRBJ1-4,TGTGCCAGTAATGCACGGACGACAGGAGCGAGTGAAAAACTGTTTTTT,CASNARTTGASEKLFF
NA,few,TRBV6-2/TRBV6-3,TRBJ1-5,TGTGCCAGCAGTCAGACATTATCCAATCAGCCCCAGCATTTT,CASSQTLSNQPQHF
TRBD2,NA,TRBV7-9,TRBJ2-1,TGTGCCAGCAGCAGAGGGACTAGCGGAAACTACAATGAGCAGTTCTTC,CASSRGTSGNYNEQFF
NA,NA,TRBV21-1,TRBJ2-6,TGTGCCAGAACCGACAGGAACTCTGGGGCCAACGTCCTGACTTTC,CARTDRNSGANVLTF
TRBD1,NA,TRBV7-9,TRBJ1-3,TGTGCCAGCAGCCCAGGGGGAGGAAACACCATATATTTT,CASSPGGGNTIYF
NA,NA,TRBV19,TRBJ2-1,TGTGCCAGTAGTGTTACAGGACCCAATGAGCAGTTCTTC,CASSVTGPNEQFF
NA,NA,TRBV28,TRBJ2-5,TGTGCCAGCAGTTTTCCCCAGCGAGAGACCCAGTACTTC,CASSFPQRETQYF
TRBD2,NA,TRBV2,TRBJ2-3,TGTGCCAGCAGTTTTGGACTAGCGGGATACCATACGCAGTATTTT,CASSFGLAGYHTQYF
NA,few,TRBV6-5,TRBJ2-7,TGTGCCAGCAGTAGCGACAGCACCTACGAGCAGTACTTC,CASSSDSTYEQYF
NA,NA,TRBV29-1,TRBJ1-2,TGCAGCGTTGACGGGACAAACGTCGGCTACACCTTC,CSVDGTNVGYTF
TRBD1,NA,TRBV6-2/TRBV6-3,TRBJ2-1,TGTGCCAGCGGCCCGGGACAGGGGTCGAATGAGCAGTTCTTC,CASGPGQGSNEQFF
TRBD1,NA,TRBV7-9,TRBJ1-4,TGTGCCAGCAGCTCGGGACAGGGGCCTAATGAAAAACTGTTTTTT,CASSSGQGPNEKLFF
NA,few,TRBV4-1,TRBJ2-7,TGCGCCAGCAGCCAGGGCCTATTAAGCTCCTACGAGCAGTACTTC,CASSQGLLSSYEQYF
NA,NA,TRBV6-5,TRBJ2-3,TGTGCCAGCAGTCGCCCGGGATCTGAAGATACGCAGTATTTT,CASSRPGSEDTQYF
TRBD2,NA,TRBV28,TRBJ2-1,TGTGCCAGCAGTCCGAGCGGGGCTCCAAGGAATGAGCAGTTCTTC,CASSPSGAPRNEQFF
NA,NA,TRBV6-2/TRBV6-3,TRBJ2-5,TGTGCCAGCAGTTATTCGACTAGTAAAGAGACCCAGTACTTC,CASSYSTSKETQYF
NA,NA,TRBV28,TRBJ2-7,TGTGCCAGCAGTCGACCGGGACTCGACGAGCAGTACTTC,CASSRPGLDEQYF
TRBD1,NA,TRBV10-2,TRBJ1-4,TGCGCCAGCAGGAGGGGACAGGGAAGTGAAAAACTGTTTTTT,CASRRGQGSEKLFF
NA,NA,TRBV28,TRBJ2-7,TGTGCCAGCAGTTTACTGCAGGGGGGGCAGTACTTC,CASSLLQGGQYF
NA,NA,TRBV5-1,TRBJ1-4,TGCGCCAGCAGCTTGAGGGGTGGAAAACTGTTTTTT,CASSLRGGKLFF
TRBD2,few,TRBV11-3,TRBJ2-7,TGTGCCAGCAGCCTCCAGCTAGCGGGGGCCTCCTACGAGCAGTACTTC,CASSLQLAGASYEQYF
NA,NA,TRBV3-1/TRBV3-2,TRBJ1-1,TGTGCCAGCAGCCAGCGCGGGTCGAACACTGAAGCTTTCTTT,CASSQRGSNTEAFF
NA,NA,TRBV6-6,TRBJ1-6,TGTGCCAGCAGTTACGGCAGGGAAAATTCACCCCTCCACTTT,CASSYGRENSPLHF
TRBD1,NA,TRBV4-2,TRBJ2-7,TGTGCCAGCAGCCAAGTCAGGGGGCGGTACGAGCAGTACTTC,CASSQVRGRYEQYF
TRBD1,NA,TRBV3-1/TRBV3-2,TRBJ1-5,TGTGCCAGCAGCCAAGGGACAGGGGGTAGCAATCAGCCCCAGCATTTT,CASSQGTGGSNQPQHF
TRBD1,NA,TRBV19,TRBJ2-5,TGTGCCAGCCGACAGGGTGGCGAGACCCAGTACTTC,CASRQGGETQYF
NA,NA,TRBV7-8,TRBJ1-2,TGTGCCAGCAGCTTAGGGGGTCAGGGTCGGTACTATGGCTACACCTTC,CASSLGGQGRYYGYTF
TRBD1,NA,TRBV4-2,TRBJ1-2,TGTGCCAGCAGCCCGGTTGGGACAGGTTCGTTGGGCTACACCTTC,CASSPVGTGSLGYTF
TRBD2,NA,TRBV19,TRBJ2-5,TGTGCCACCGGGACTAGCGGGAGGGGAGAGACCCAGTACTTC,CATGTSGRGETQYF
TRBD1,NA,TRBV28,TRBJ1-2,TGTGCCAGCAGCTGGACAGGGGGGAACGGCTACACCTTC,CASSWTGGNGYTF
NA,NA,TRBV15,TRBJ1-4,TGTGCCACCAGCACTGGGGGCGCGGGTAATGAAAAACTGTTTTTT,CATSTGGAGNEKLFF
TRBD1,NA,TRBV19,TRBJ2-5,TGTGCCAGTAGTATGCCGGCAGGGGGAACGGAGACCCAGTACTTC,CASSMPAGGTETQYF
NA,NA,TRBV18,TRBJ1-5,TGTGCCAGCTCTGAAGCGCCTGGCAATCAGCCCCAGCATTTT,CASSEAPGNQPQHF
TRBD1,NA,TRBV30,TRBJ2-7,TGTGCCTGGAGATCAGGACAGGGCCGCTACGAGCAGTACTTC,CAWRSGQGRYEQYF
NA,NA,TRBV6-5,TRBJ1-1,TGTGCCAGCAGCCAGGGGTGGAACACTGAAGCTTTCTTT,CASSQGWNTEAFF
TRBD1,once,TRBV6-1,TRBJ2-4,TGTGCCAGCAGTAAAGGGACAGGCCTAGCCAAAAACATTCAGTACTTC,CASSKGTGLAKNIQYF
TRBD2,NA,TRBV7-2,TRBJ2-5,TGTGCCAGCAGCACCCGGACTAGTCTAGAGACCCAGTACTTC,CASSTRTSLETQYF
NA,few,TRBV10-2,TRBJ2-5,TGCGCCAGCAGTAGGCAGGGGAGCGCGGCCCAGTACTTC,CASSRQGSAAQYF
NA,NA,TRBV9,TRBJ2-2,TGTGCCAGCAGCGTCCGGGGCACCGGGGAGCTGTTTTTT,CASSVRGTGELFF
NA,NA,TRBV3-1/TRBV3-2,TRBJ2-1,TGTGCCAGCAGCGTTCACGGTTACAATGAGCAGTTCTTC,CASSVHGYNEQFF